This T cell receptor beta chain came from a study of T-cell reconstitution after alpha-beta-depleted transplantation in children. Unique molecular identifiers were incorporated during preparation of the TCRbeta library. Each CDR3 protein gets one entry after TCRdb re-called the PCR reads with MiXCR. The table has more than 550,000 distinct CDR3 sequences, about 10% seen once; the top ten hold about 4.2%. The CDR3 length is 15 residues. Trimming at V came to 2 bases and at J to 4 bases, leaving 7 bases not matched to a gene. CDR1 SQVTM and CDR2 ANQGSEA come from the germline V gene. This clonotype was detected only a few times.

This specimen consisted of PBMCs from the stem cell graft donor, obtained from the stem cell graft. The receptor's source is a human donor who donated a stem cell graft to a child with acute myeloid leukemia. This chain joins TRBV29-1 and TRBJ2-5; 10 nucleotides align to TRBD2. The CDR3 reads CSVERASGSPETQYF. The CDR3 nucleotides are TGCAGCGTTGAAAGGGCTAGCGGGAGCCCAGAGACCCAGTACTTC.